Here is one TCR beta chain with its context. Its specificity is not known. This sample was taken from a study of metastatic and nonmetastatic thyroid tumors. Study context: Where malignant and benign thyroid patients were concerned, repertoires were compared across blood and tumor or nodule tissue.

The entire patient cohort was treatment-naive prior to thyroid surgery. General study points: Reports indicated that malignant thyroid tumors showed significantly higher TCR beta diversity than benign nodules did, in blood and tumor.

MiXCR re-clonotyped the PCR reads for TCRdb. The sample contains 25,000 to 35,000 clones, 10% to 14% of which appear only once. The CDR3 extends over 16 amino acids. From germline, CDR1 is SGHNT and CDR2 YYREEE (reference sequence). Between the trimmed V and J ends, which lost 1 base and 0 bases, there was a span of 11 bases. The material sequenced was blood. The TCR comes from a female donor with papillary thyroid cancer or a benign thyroid nodule (not recorded which). Some clones in this sample may be carry-over from other donors' samples. The rearrangement joins TRBV5-4 to TRBJ1-3, with no clear D. The DNA of the CDR3 is TGTGCCAGCAGCTTGTCCCCAGGCCTCTCTGGAAACACCATATATTTT. Protein: CASSLSPGLSGNTIYF.